The rows below give T cell receptor beta chains drawn from one sample of a study of shared clonotypes between healthy human individuals. Profiled with immunoSEQ multiplex PCR; TCRdb holds only in-frame clones, not every one. The sample consists of roughly 1.5 million clones, 98% of them appearing once. Sequenced material: naive CD4+ T cells sorted from blood. Receptors originate from a man aged 25-45 years in good health. The CDR3 runs from the conserved cysteine through the conserved F or W. The order of the fields is V gene, J gene, clone size, CDR3 protein. Not all rows give a size; the values are once, few, many and, for expanded clones, a class.

v_call: TRBV5-1
j_call: TRBJ2-3
clone_size: once
cdr3_aa: CASSLVRTGYSTDTQYF

v_call: TRBV14
j_call: TRBJ2-1
clone_size: NA
cdr3_aa: CASPFAAGAYNEQFF

v_call: TRBV5-4
j_call: TRBJ1-2
clone_size: NA
cdr3_aa: CASSLPDRALYGYTF

v_call: TRBV30
j_call: TRBJ1-4
clone_size: once
cdr3_aa: CAWTAGHYEEKLFF

v_call: TRBV25-1
j_call: TRBJ1-2
clone_size: NA
cdr3_aa: CASRGRDYTF

v_call: TRBV5-6
j_call: TRBJ2-3
clone_size: NA
cdr3_aa: CASSFMAGVPGVGEDTQYF

v_call: TRBV5-5
j_call: TRBJ1-1
clone_size: NA
cdr3_aa: CASTLGAGTGAVNTEAFF

v_call: TRBV6-1
j_call: TRBJ2-3
clone_size: NA
cdr3_aa: CASILRALPDTQYF

v_call: TRBV14
j_call: TRBJ2-1
clone_size: NA
cdr3_aa: CASSLVGYEQFF

v_call: TRBV2
j_call: TRBJ2-1
clone_size: NA
cdr3_aa: CASPRAKRRGEQFF

v_call: TRBV5-1
j_call: TRBJ2-3
clone_size: NA
cdr3_aa: CASSPGRGVADTQYF

v_call: TRBV7-2
j_call: TRBJ1-1
clone_size: NA
cdr3_aa: CASSQGWTGNTEAFF

v_call: TRBV7-2
j_call: TRBJ2-1
clone_size: NA
cdr3_aa: CASSINRVDNEQFF

v_call: TRBV5-4
j_call: TRBJ1-2
clone_size: NA
cdr3_aa: CASNPIGERYGYTF

v_call: TRBV9
j_call: TRBJ2-5
clone_size: NA
cdr3_aa: CASTTGGPPQETQYF

v_call: TRBV27
j_call: TRBJ2-7
clone_size: NA
cdr3_aa: CASNLAGGPKNEQYF

v_call: TRBV28
j_call: TRBJ2-4
clone_size: NA
cdr3_aa: CASRFTGGLSKNIQYF

v_call: TRBV9
j_call: TRBJ2-7
clone_size: NA
cdr3_aa: CASSPTLPGGEQYF

v_call: TRBV5-6
j_call: TRBJ2-3
clone_size: NA
cdr3_aa: CASSWSGARSTDTQYF

v_call: TRBV7-2
j_call: TRBJ2-7
clone_size: once
cdr3_aa: CASSRDRVDEQYF

v_call: TRBV28
j_call: TRBJ2-3
clone_size: NA
cdr3_aa: CASSLSSADTQYF

v_call: TRBV10-3
j_call: TRBJ1-2
clone_size: NA
cdr3_aa: CAIGQGDSYGYTF

v_call: TRBV5-6
j_call: TRBJ2-7
clone_size: once
cdr3_aa: CASSLLGQAYYEQYF

v_call: TRBV27
j_call: TRBJ1-5
clone_size: NA
cdr3_aa: CASRFTGASNQPQHF

v_call: TRBV2
j_call: TRBJ1-2
clone_size: NA
cdr3_aa: CASKRRQGDGYTF

v_call: TRBV5-4
j_call: TRBJ2-2
clone_size: NA
cdr3_aa: CASTAQREGTGELFF

v_call: TRBV5-6
j_call: TRBJ2-7
clone_size: NA
cdr3_aa: CASSFLAGGPSYEQYF

v_call: TRBV18
j_call: TRBJ2-2
clone_size: NA
cdr3_aa: CASSPDRSNANTGELFF

v_call: TRBV6-5
j_call: TRBJ1-2
clone_size: NA
cdr3_aa: CASSNGAVNTF

v_call: TRBV27
j_call: TRBJ2-7
clone_size: NA
cdr3_aa: CASIETSYEQYF

v_call: TRBV5-1
j_call: TRBJ2-3
clone_size: NA
cdr3_aa: CASSSGLAGTLTDTQYF

v_call: TRBV5-1
j_call: TRBJ2-5
clone_size: NA
cdr3_aa: CASSLALVSETQYF

v_call: TRBV7-8
j_call: TRBJ2-1
clone_size: NA
cdr3_aa: CASSRLAGGLGEQFF

v_call: TRBV9
j_call: TRBJ2-7
clone_size: NA
cdr3_aa: CASSVATGTYEQYF

v_call: TRBV30
j_call: TRBJ2-5
clone_size: NA
cdr3_aa: CAWSEDSEETQYF

v_call: TRBV29-1
j_call: TRBJ1-1
clone_size: NA
cdr3_aa: CSVVILQNTEAFF

v_call: TRBV29-1
j_call: TRBJ2-3
clone_size: NA
cdr3_aa: CSVCDGRTGDTQYF

v_call: TRBV28
j_call: TRBJ2-7
clone_size: NA
cdr3_aa: CASSWTWSGAGYEQYF

v_call: TRBV18
j_call: TRBJ1-1
clone_size: NA
cdr3_aa: CASAMGQNTEAFF

v_call: TRBV18
j_call: TRBJ2-5
clone_size: NA
cdr3_aa: CASSRLSGDQETQYF

v_call: TRBV2
j_call: TRBJ1-3
clone_size: NA
cdr3_aa: CASSERITGNTIYF

v_call: TRBV20-1
j_call: TRBJ2-7
clone_size: NA
cdr3_aa: CSASGAYEQYF

v_call: TRBV6-5
j_call: TRBJ2-1
clone_size: NA
cdr3_aa: CASVGTVRNEQFF

v_call: TRBV5-1
j_call: TRBJ1-5
clone_size: NA
cdr3_aa: CASSLASTDADSQPQHF

v_call: TRBV27
j_call: TRBJ1-5
clone_size: NA
cdr3_aa: CASSLTGHNQPQHF

v_call: TRBV18
j_call: TRBJ2-2
clone_size: NA
cdr3_aa: CASSPGGTGELFF

v_call: TRBV5-1
j_call: TRBJ2-1
clone_size: NA
cdr3_aa: CASSLKSGTGGGEQFF

v_call: TRBV6-6
j_call: TRBJ2-4
clone_size: NA
cdr3_aa: CASSPVAGLAKNIQYF

v_call: TRBV5-1
j_call: TRBJ2-4
clone_size: NA
cdr3_aa: CASSLEGPPTIQYF

v_call: TRBV6-5
j_call: TRBJ2-5
clone_size: NA
cdr3_aa: CASSYQLAGFQETQYF

v_call: TRBV5-1
j_call: TRBJ2-6
clone_size: once
cdr3_aa: CASSLGPRVGGSGANVLTF

v_call: TRBV5-5
j_call: TRBJ2-6
clone_size: NA
cdr3_aa: CASSLSWWGANVLTF

v_call: TRBV29-1
j_call: TRBJ1-1
clone_size: NA
cdr3_aa: CSARRGGGTEAFF

v_call: TRBV11-2
j_call: TRBJ2-2
clone_size: NA
cdr3_aa: CASSLVQANTGELFF

v_call: TRBV28
j_call: TRBJ2-5
clone_size: NA
cdr3_aa: CASSLGGAQYF

v_call: TRBV28
j_call: TRBJ2-5
clone_size: NA
cdr3_aa: CASSTTTAGGGETQYF

v_call: TRBV30
j_call: TRBJ2-5
clone_size: once
cdr3_aa: CACSYGETQYF